This is a list of T cell receptor beta chains from one sample in a study of PD-1 blockade in classical Hodgkin lymphoma. Sequencing was performed with immunoSEQ multiplex PCR; in TCRdb, only in-frame clones are kept and a portion is missing. The sample shows approximately 110,000 clones, approximately 89% of them seen only once. Sequenced material: peripheral blood mononuclear cells (PBMCs), taken before the fourth cycle of nivolumab. The receptor source for this set is a human donor with classical Hodgkin lymphoma. CDR3s include the opening cysteine and the closing phenylalanine or tryptophan. A D gene is named only where the DNA matches it firmly.

>.|TRBJ2-3|TRBV10-1
CASSEGGGATQYF
>TRBD2|TRBJ2-4|TRBV27
CASSLGVAGTQAKNIQYF
>.|TRBJ1-2|TRBV19
CASSPRAQGLNGYTF
>.|TRBJ2-7|TRBV6-5
CASSYSGEGESYEQYF
>.|TRBJ1-2|TRBV1
CTPTLVYGYTF
>.|TRBJ2-6|TRBV5-1
CASSLISSGANVLTF
>.|TRBJ2-2|TRBV6-5
CASRQGWGTGELFF
>.|TRBJ2-3|TRBV30
CAWGPGLSTDTQYF
>.|TRBJ2-5|TRBV11-3
CASSTGAVGAETQYF
>.|TRBJ2-1|TRBV2
CASSDEALRQFF
>.|TRBJ2-7|TRBV7-2
CASSFGGSSYEQYF
>.|TRBJ1-2|TRBV5-4
CASSFDVRGVNYGYTF
>.|TRBJ2-7|TRBV15
CATSRGKGPYEQYF
>.|TRBJ2-5|TRBV27
CASSFGARGGGETQYF
>TRBD2|TRBJ2-1|TRBV29-1
CSVEPGLAFNEQFF
>.|TRBJ2-2|TRBV25-1
CASSVEVRNTGELFF
>.|TRBJ2-1|TRBV7-2
CASSLVGVSNEQFF
>.|TRBJ2-1|TRBV25-1
CASSAFDEQFF
>.|TRBJ1-1|TRBV5-1
CASSLPKGENTEAFF
>TRBD2|TRBJ2-5|TRBV7-2
CASSFTSGGGETQYF
>.|TRBJ1-6|TRBV5-1
CATREADNSPLHF
>.|TRBJ2-1|TRBV25-1
CASSEYGEEEQFF
>.|TRBJ1-1|TRBV4-1
CASSQAWGEAFF
>TRBD1|TRBJ2-6|TRBV6-5
CASSYSTGAGANVLTF
>.|TRBJ2-1|TRBV6-5
CASSDSSELYNEQFF
>.|TRBJ2-1|TRBV27
CASRGGVDREQFF
>.|TRBJ2-5|TRBV18
CASSPRGPRETQYF
>TRBD1|TRBJ2-6|TRBV5-1
CASSSRDRGPSGANVLTF
>.|TRBJ1-3|TRBV14
CASSQVGNTIYF
>TRBD2|TRBJ2-7|TRBV27
CASKATSGDFSYEQYF
>.|TRBJ1-1|TRBV21-1
CASSTRTVNTEAFF
>.|TRBJ1-1|TRBV6-5
CASSYTGPILTEAFF
>.|TRBJ2-7|TRBV28
CASSPGWEQYF
>.|TRBJ1-2|TRBV11-1
CASSSPAGNYGYTF
>.|TRBJ2-1|TRBV7-9
CASSSSFSYNEQFF
>TRBD2|TRBJ2-7|TRBV2
CASILLAGVREQYF
>.|TRBJ2-7|TRBV2
CASSGARTSIGDEQYF
>TRBD1|TRBJ2-3|TRBV19
CASSSWDRGADTQYF
>TRBD1|TRBJ1-5|TRBV5-1
CASSLGGTGGQPQHF
>.|TRBJ1-2|TRBV4-3
CASSRTPTSNYGYTF
>.|TRBJ1-2|TRBV11-1
CASSPLYGYTF
>.|TRBJ2-1|TRBV2
CASVPGLKYNEQFF